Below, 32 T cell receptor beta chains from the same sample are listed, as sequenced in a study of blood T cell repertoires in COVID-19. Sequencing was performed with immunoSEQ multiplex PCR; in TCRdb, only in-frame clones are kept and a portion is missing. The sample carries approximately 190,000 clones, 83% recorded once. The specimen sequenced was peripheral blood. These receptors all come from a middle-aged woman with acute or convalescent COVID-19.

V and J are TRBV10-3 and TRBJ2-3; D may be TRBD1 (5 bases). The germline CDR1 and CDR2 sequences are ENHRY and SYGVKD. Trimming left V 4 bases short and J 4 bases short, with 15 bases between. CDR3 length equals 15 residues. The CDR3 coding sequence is TGTGCCATCAGTGGCAGGGCCGCGCGCTCAGATACGCAGTATTTT. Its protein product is CAISGRAARSDTQYF.

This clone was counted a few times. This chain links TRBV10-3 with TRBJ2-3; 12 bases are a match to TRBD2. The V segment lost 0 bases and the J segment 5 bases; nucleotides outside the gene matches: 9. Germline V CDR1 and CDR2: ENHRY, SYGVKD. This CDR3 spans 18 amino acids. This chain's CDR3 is CAISESTSGGPFKDTQYF. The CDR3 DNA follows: TGTGCCATCAGTGAGTCGACTAGCGGGGGCCCCTTCAAAGATACGCAGTATTTT.

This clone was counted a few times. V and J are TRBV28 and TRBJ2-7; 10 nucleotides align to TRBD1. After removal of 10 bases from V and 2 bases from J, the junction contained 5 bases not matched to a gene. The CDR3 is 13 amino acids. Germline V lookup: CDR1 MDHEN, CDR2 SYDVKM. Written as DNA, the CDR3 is TGTGCCACCAGGACAGGGGGGACCTACGAGCAGTACTTC. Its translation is CATRTGGTYEQYF.

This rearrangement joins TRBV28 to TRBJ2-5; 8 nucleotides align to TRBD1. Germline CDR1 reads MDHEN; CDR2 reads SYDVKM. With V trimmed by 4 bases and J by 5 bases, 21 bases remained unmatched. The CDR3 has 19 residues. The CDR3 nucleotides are TGTGCCAGCAGTTCTTCTCTTTTATCGACGACAGGGGCAAGGGAGACCCAGTACTTC. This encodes CASSSSLLSTTGARETQYF.

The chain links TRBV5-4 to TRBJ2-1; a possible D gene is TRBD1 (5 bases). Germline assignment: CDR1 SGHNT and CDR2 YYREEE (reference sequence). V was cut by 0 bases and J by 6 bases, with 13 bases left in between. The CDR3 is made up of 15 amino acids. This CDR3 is CASSLGQGIGNEQFF. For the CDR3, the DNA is TGTGCCAGCAGCTTGGGGCAGGGCATAGGCAATGAGCAGTTCTTC. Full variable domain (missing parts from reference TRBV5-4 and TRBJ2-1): ETGVTQSPTHLIKTRGQQVTLRCSSQSGHNTVSWYQQALGQGPQFIFQYYREEENGRGNFPPRFSGLQFPNYSSELNVNALELDDSALYLCASSLGQGIGNEQFFGPGTRLTVL.

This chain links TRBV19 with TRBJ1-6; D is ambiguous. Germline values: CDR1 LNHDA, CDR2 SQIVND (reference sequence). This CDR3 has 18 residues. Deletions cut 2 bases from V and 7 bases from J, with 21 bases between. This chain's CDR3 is CASSISSPGPGGNSPLHF. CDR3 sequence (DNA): TGTGCCAGTAGTATATCATCCCCCGGGCCCGGAGGGAATTCACCCCTCCACTTT. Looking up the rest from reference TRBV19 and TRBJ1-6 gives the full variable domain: DGGITQSPKYLFRKEGQNVTLSCEQNLNHDAMYWYRQDPGQGLRLIYYSQIVNDFQKGDIAEGYSVSREKKESFPLTVTSAQKNPTAFYLCASSISSPGPGGNSPLHFGNGTRLTVT.

CDR3 sequence reads: CASSLSGGTETYEQYF. DNA of the CDR3: TGTGCCAGCAGTTTATCGGGGGGCACTGAAACCTACGAGCAGTACTTC. The chain links TRBV28 to TRBJ2-7, with D possibly matching TRBD2 (7 bases). The CDR3 has 16 amino acids. Germline V gene data show CDR1 as MDHEN and CDR2 as SYDVKM. V lost 1 base and J 2 bases, leaving 15 bases between the germline ends.

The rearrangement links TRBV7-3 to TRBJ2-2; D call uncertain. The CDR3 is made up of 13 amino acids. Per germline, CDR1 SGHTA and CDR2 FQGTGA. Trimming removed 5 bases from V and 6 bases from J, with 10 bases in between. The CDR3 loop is CASSMTQSGELFF. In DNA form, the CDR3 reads TGTGCCAGCAGCATGACACAATCCGGGGAGCTGTTTTTT.

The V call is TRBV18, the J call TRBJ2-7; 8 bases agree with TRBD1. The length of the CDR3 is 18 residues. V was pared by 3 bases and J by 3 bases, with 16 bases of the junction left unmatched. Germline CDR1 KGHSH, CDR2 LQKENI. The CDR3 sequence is CASSPGTGGLGSGYEQYF. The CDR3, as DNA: TGTGCCAGCTCACCCGGGACAGGAGGTTTGGGGAGCGGCTACGAGCAGTACTTC.

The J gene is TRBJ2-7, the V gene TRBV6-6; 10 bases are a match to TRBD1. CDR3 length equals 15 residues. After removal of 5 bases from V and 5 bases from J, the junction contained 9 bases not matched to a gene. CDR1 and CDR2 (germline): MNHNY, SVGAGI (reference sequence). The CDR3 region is CASSPLSGQGNEQYF. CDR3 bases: TGTGCCAGCAGTCCCTTATCGGGACAGGGGAACGAGCAGTACTTC.

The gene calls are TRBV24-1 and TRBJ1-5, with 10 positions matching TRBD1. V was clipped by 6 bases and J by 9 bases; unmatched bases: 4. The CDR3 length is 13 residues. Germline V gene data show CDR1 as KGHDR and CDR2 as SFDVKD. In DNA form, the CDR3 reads TGTGCCACCAGTAGGACAGGGGGAAGGCCCCAGCATTTT. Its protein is CATSRTGGRPQHF.

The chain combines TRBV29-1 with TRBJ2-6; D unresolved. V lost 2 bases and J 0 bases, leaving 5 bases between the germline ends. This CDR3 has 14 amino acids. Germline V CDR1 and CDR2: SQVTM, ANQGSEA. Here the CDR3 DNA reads TGCAGCGTTGAAAAAGCCTCTGGGGCCAACGTCCTGACTTTC. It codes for CSVEKASGANVLTF.

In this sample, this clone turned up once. The CDR3 DNA sequence: TGTGCCAGCAGCGTAGTGGGGACAGGGGGGCTCAATGAGCAGTTCTTC. Translating gives CASSVVGTGGLNEQFF. This chain links TRBV9 with TRBJ2-1; 11 bases are shared with TRBD1. The germline V gene encodes CDR1 SGDLS and CDR2 YYNGEE. V trimming: 0 bases; J trimming: 6 bases; junction bases outside the gene matches: 5. The CDR3 length is 16 residues.

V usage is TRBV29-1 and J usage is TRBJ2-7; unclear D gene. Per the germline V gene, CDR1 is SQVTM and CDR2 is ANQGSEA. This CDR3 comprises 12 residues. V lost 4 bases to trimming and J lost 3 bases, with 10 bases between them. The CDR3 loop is CSVAVTDYEQYF. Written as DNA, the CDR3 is TGCAGCGTTGCGGTTACCGACTACGAGCAGTACTTC.

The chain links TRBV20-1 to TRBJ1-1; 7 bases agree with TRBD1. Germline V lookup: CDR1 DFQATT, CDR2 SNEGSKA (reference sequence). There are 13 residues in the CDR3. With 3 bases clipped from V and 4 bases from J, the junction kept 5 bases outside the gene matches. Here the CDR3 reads CSASRQGGTEAFF. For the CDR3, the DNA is TGCAGTGCTAGTAGACAGGGTGGCACTGAAGCTTTCTTT.

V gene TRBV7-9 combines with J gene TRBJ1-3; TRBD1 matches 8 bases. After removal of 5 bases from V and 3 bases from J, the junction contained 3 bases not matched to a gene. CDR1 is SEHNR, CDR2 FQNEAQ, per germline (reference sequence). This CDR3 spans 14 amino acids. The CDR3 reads CASSPDRVGNTIYF. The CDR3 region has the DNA TGTGCCAGCAGCCCGGACAGGGTTGGAAACACCATATATTTT.

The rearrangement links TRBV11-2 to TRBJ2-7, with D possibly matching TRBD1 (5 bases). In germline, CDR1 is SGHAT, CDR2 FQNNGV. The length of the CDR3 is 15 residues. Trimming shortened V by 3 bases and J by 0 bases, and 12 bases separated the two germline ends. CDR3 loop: CASSFPDIRSYEQYF. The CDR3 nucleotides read TGTGCCAGCAGCTTTCCGGACATTCGCTCCTACGAGCAGTACTTC.

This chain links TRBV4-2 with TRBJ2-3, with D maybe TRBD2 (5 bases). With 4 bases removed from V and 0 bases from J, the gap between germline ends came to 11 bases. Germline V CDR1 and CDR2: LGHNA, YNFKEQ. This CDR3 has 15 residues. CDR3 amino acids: CASSRFRTSTDTQYF. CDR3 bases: TGTGCCAGCAGCCGGTTCCGGACTAGCACAGATACGCAGTATTTT.

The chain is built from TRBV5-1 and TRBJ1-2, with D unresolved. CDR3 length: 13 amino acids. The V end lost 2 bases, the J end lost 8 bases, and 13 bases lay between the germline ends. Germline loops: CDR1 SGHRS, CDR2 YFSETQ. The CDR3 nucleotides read TGCGCCAGCAGCTTCGGGAATGGGCGCGGCTACACCTTC. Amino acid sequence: CASSFGNGRGYTF.

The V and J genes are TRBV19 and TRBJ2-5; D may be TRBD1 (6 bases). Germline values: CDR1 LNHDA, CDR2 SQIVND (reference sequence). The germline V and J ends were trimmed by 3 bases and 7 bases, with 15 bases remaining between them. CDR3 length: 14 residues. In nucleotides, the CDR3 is TGTGCCAGTAGTATCACGGACAGCCCCAGGACCCAGTACTTC. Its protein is CASSITDSPRTQYF.

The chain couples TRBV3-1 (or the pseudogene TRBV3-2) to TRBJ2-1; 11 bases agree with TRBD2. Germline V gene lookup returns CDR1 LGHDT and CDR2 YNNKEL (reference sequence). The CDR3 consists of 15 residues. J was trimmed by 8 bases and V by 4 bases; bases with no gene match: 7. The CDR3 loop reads CASSPIAGGPDEQFF. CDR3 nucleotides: TGTGCCAGCAGCCCAATAGCGGGGGGGCCGGATGAGCAGTTCTTC.

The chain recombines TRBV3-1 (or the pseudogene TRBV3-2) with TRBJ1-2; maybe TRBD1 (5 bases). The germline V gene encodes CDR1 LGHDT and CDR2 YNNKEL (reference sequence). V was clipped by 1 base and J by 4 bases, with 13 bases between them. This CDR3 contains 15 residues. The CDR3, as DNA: TGTGCCAGCAGCCAAGGGGCAGGACAAATCTATGGCTACACCTTC. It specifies CASSQGAGQIYGYTF.

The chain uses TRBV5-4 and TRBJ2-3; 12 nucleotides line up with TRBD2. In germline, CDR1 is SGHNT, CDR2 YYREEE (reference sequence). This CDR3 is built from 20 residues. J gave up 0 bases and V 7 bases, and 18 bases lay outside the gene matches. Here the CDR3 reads CASAPPETSGGPTSTDTQYF. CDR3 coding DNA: TGTGCCAGCGCCCCTCCGGAAACTAGCGGGGGGCCCACAAGCACAGATACGCAGTATTTT.

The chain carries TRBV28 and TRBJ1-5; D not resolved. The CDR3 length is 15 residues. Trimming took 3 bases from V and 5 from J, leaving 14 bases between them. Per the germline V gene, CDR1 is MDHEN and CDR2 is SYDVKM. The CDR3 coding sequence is TGTGCCAGCAGTTTTTCCGAGGTTCGATATCAGCCCCAGCATTTT. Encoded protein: CASSFSEVRYQPQHF.

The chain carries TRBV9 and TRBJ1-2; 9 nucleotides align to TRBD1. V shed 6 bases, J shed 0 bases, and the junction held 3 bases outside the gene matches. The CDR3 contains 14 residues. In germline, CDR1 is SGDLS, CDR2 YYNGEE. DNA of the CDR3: TGTGCCAGCACCCGGACAGGGGCTAACTATGGCTACACCTTC. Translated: CASTRTGANYGYTF.

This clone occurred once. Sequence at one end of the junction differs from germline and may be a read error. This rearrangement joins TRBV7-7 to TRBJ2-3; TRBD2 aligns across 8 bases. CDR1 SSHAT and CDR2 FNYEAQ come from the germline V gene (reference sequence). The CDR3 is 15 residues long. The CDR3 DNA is TGTGCTAGCAGCTTAAGCGGGGGCACCACAGATACGCAGTATTTT. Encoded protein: CASSLSGGTTDTQYF. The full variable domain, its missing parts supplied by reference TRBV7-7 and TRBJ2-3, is GAGVSQSPRYKVTKRGQDVTLRCDPISSHATLYWYQQALGQGPEFLTYFNYEAQPDKSGLPSDRFSAERPEGSISTLTIQRTEQRDSAMYRCASSLSGGTTDTQYFGPGTRLTVL.

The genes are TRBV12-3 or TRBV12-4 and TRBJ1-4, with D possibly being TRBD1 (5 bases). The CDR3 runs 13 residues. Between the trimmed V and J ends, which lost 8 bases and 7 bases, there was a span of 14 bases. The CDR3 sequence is CASHWGVGEKLFF. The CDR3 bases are TGTGCCAGCCACTGGGGGGTCGGTGAAAAACTGTTTTTT.

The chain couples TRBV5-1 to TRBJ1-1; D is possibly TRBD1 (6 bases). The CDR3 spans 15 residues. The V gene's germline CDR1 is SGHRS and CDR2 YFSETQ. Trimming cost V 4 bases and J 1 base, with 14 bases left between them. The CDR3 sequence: CASSPRTEENTEAFF. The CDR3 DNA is TGCGCCAGCAGCCCCAGGACAGAAGAGAACACTGAAGCTTTCTTT. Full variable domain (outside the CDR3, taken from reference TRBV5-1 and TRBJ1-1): KAGVTQTPRYLIKTRGQQVTLSCSPISGHRSVSWYQQTPGQGLQFLFEYFSETQRNKGNFPGRFSGRQFSNSRSEMNVSTLELGDSALYLCASSPRTEENTEAFFGQGTRLTVV.

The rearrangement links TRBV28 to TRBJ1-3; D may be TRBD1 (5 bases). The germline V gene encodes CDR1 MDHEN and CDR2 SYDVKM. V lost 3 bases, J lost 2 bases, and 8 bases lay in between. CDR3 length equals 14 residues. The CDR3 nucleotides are TGTGCCAGCAGTTTGGGGCAGCCTGGAAACACCATATATTTT. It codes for CASSLGQPGNTIYF.

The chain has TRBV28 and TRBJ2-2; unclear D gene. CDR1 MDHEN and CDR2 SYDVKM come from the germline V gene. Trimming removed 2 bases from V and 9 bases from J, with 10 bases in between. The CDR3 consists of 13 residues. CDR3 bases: TGTGCCAGCAGTTTACCCGTCGACAGGGAGCTGTTTTTT. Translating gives CASSLPVDRELFF.

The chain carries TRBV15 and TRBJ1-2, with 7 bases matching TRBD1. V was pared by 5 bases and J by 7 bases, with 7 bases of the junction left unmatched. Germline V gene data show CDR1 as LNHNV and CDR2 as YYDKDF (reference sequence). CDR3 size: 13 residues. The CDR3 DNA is TGTGCCACCAGCCCTCGACAGGGAGGTGGCTACACCTTC. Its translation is CATSPRQGGGYTF.

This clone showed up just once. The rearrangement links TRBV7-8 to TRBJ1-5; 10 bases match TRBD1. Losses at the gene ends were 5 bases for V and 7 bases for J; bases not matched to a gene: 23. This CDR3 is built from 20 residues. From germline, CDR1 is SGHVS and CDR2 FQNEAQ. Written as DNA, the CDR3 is TGTGCCAGCAGCCGGGCGGGAGGGACAGGGGTGTGGGATCAGCCCCAGCCCCAGCATTTT. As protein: CASSRAGGTGVWDQPQPQHF.